The 15 T cell receptor beta chains below all came from one sample that was sequenced in a study of identical twins. TCRdb called the 5' RACE reads again in MiXCR, with one record for every CDR3 protein. This table has roughly 1,500,000 distinct CDR3 sequences, roughly 35% appearing once. Source material: cord blood. The receptors shown here come from a newborn girl in good health.

The chain carries TRBV9 and TRBJ2-5; 11 nucleotides match TRBD2. The J call is uncertain, as TRBJ2-7 better fits the DNA end. The CDR3 is 15 residues long. The germline V gene encodes CDR1 SGDLS and CDR2 YYNGEE. The DNA for the CDR3 is TGTGCCAGCAGCGCGGGACTAGCGGACATCCACGAGCAGTACTTC. Translation: CASSAGLADIHEQYF.

This clonotype was counted only a few times. The rearrangement joins TRBV5-1 to TRBJ1-4; a possible D gene is TRBD1 (6 bases). Trimming cost V 4 bases and J 3 bases, with 13 bases left between them. Germline V lookup: CDR1 SGHRS, CDR2 YFSETQ. This CDR3 comprises 15 residues. The CDR3: CASSLKTGSNEKLFF. The DNA of the CDR3 is TGCGCCAGCAGCCTGAAGACAGGTTCTAATGAAAAACTGTTTTTT.

In this sample, this clonotype turned up a few times. The CDR3 nucleotides are TGTGCCAGCAGCCAAGAACGGCGGGGCACTGAAGCTTTCTTT. As protein: CASSQERRGTEAFF. V usage is TRBV4-2 and J usage is TRBJ1-1, with D unresolved. This CDR3 is 14 amino acids long. Looked up from germline, CDR1 is LGHNA and CDR2 is YNFKEQ. Trimming left V 0 bases short and J 4 bases short, with 9 bases between.

DNA of the CDR3: TGTGCCAGCAGTGATCCGACAGTCACGGAGACCCAGTACTTC. It specifies CASSDPTVTETQYF. The chain recombines TRBV25-1 with TRBJ2-5; TRBD1 is a possible D gene (5 bases). Germline CDR1 reads MGHDK; CDR2 reads SYGVNS. The CDR3 length is 14 residues. V lost 3 bases to trimming and J lost 5 bases, with 13 bases between them. Full variable domain (missing parts from reference TRBV25-1 and TRBJ2-5): EADIYQTPRYLVIGTGKKITLECSQTMGHDKMYWYQQDPGMELHLIHYSYGVNSTEKGDLSSESTVSRIRTEHFPLTLESARPSHTSQYLCASSDPTVTETQYFGPGTRLLVL.

This rearrangement joins TRBV7-9 to TRBJ2-1, with a possible D match to TRBD1 (5 bases). Trimming removed 7 bases from V and 9 bases from J, with 13 bases in between. CDR1 and CDR2 (germline): SEHNR, FQNEAQ (reference sequence). This CDR3 has 12 amino acids. CDR3 DNA sequence: TGTGCCAGCACCCTAAGTGGGGCTGAGCAGTTCTTC. This gives the protein CASTLSGAEQFF.

The rearrangement links TRBV7-2 to TRBJ1-2; TRBD1 matches 8 bases. Looked up from germline, CDR1 is SGHTA and CDR2 is FQGNSA. Losses at the gene ends were 5 bases for V and 1 base for J; bases not matched to a gene: 9. CDR3 length: 16 amino acids. Here the CDR3 DNA reads TGTGCCAGCAGCATAAGGCCGGGACAGGTTAACTATGGCTACACCTTC. Translating it yields CASSIRPGQVNYGYTF.

The count of this clonotype is one. The genes are TRBV15 and TRBJ1-1, with 7 bases aligning to TRBD1. The ends lost 6 bases at V and 4 bases at J; junction bases unmatched: 5. Germline V gene data show CDR1 as LNHNV and CDR2 as YYDKDF (reference sequence). This CDR3 comprises 13 residues. Written as DNA, the CDR3 is TGTGCCACCAGTTTTCAGGGGGGCACTGAAGCTTTCTTT. Its protein product is CATSFQGGTEAFF.

The chain carries TRBV28 and TRBJ2-7, with D possibly being TRBD2 (6 bases). V was cut by 7 bases and J by 7 bases, with 20 bases left in between. Germline assignment: CDR1 MDHEN and CDR2 SYDVKM. The CDR3 length is 14 residues. The CDR3 here is CASTLSGSYNEQYF. The CDR3, as DNA: TGTGCCAGCACCCTTAGCGGCTCCTACAATGAGCAGTACTTC.

About this clonotype itself: One end of the junction varies from germline; a read error may be responsible. V gene TRBV10-3 combines with J gene TRBJ1-2; TRBD1 is a possible D gene (5 bases). This CDR3 spans 16 amino acids. Germline loops: CDR1 ENHRY, CDR2 SYGVKD. The CDR3 DNA reads TGTGCCATCAGTGAAGTGGCGGGGGGGTCTAACCATGGCTACACCTTC. Amino acid sequence: CAISEVAGGSNHGYTF.

Many counts were recorded for this clonotype. The rearrangement links TRBV10-3 to TRBJ2-1; D ambiguous. Looked up from germline, CDR1 is ENHRY and CDR2 is SYGVKD. CDR3 length equals 15 residues. V was pared by 0 bases and J by 3 bases, with 9 bases between. The CDR3 nucleotides are TGTGCCATCAGTGAGTCGAGGAAGGGCTACAATGAGCAGTTCTTC. It is translated as CAISESRKGYNEQFF.

This clonotype has a handful of counts. This sequence joins TRBV2 and TRBJ1-2; D is unresolved. CDR3 size: 16 residues. Trimming took off 3 bases at V and 2 bases at J, with 16 bases between the two ends. CDR1 SNHLY and CDR2 FYNNEI come from the germline V gene. CDR3 in DNA: TGTGCCAGCAGTGACCGGGATCTTTTATCGAACTATGGCTACACCTTC. This encodes CASSDRDLLSNYGYTF.

This clonotype occurred many times. The chain uses TRBV7-2 and TRBJ2-3; D gene unclear. Trimming removed 6 bases from V and 2 bases from J, with 6 bases in between. This CDR3 region has 12 residues. Per the germline V gene, CDR1 is SGHTA and CDR2 is FQGNSA. CDR3 residues: CASRAPTDTQYF. CDR3 sequence (DNA): TGTGCCAGCAGAGCCCCCACAGATACGCAGTATTTT.

This chain links TRBV5-1 with TRBJ2-5; TRBD2 matches 8 bases. This CDR3 contains 15 residues. V shed 7 bases, J shed 5 bases, and the junction held 13 bases outside the gene matches. Germline CDR1 and CDR2: SGHRS and YFSETQ. The DNA of the CDR3 is TGCGCCAGCGGCACCTTAGCGGGAAAAAAGGAGACCCAGTACTTC. Translated: CASGTLAGKKETQYF.

There are a few counts of this clonotype. The J gene is TRBJ2-1, the V gene TRBV5-1, with D hard to call. Trimming shortened V by 3 bases and J by 8 bases, and 9 bases separated the two germline ends. The CDR3 is made up of 12 amino acids. Germline loops: CDR1 SGHRS, CDR2 YFSETQ. As DNA, the CDR3 is TGCGCCAGCAGCTCCGTAGTCGATGAGCAGTTCTTC. Its translation: CASSSVVDEQFF.

A few counts support this clonotype. This chain connects TRBV20-1 to TRBJ2-7; no clear D. The V end lost 1 base, the J end lost 0 bases, and 10 bases lay between the germline ends. Germline V gene sequence: CDR1 DFQATT, CDR2 SNEGSKA (reference sequence). The CDR3 extends over 14 amino acids. The CDR3 sequence: CSARGDGPSYEQYF. The CDR3 bases are TGCAGTGCTAGAGGAGACGGTCCCTCCTACGAGCAGTACTTC.